This T cell receptor beta chain is drawn from a study of cytomegalovirus exposure and HLA in healthy donors. The PCR was carried out with 60 Vbeta primers and 13 Jbeta primers. Sequencing used immunoSEQ multiplex PCR; TCRdb keeps in-frame clones, though not all of them. The sample lists around 130,000 clones, over 70% occurring once. As to this clone: The antigen remains unidentified.

Findings and caveats of the study: There were a few CMV-associated chains whose specificity for CMV antigens was confirmed in vitro.

At sampling all donors were nominally healthy, likely with unrecorded immune exposures. This clonotype was sampled from a woman in her thirties or forties in good health and CMV-seropositive. The specimen sequenced was PBMCs.

The DNA for the CDR3 is TGTGCCAGCAGTGAATGGACAGGGGTGTCAAATCAGCCCCAGCATTTT. Protein: CASSEWTGVSNQPQHF. The gene calls are TRBV6-1 and TRBJ1-5; 9 bases match TRBD1. CDR1 is MNHNS, CDR2 SASEGT, per germline. Unmatched junction bases numbered 6, after V lost 2 bases and J lost 4 bases. This CDR3 has 16 amino acids.